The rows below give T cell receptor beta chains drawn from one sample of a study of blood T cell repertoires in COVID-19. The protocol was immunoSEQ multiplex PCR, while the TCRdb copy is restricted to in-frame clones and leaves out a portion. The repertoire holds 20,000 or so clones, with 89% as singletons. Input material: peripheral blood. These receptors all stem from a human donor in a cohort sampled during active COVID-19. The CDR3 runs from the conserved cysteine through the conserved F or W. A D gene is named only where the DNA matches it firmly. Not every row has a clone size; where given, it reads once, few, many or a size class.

CDR3aa: CATSEQGGGYGYTF
CDR3nt: TGTGCCACCAGCGAACAGGGGGGAGGCTATGGCTACACCTTC
d_gene: TRBD1
abundance: once
j_gene: TRBJ1-2
v_gene: TRBV15

CDR3aa: CASALGMNTEAFF
CDR3nt: TGTGCCAGCGCACTTGGTATGAACACTGAAGCTTTCTTT
d_gene: NA
abundance: NA
j_gene: TRBJ1-1
v_gene: TRBV19

CDR3aa: CASQRAGALNTEAFF
CDR3nt: TGTGCCAGCCAGAGGGCAGGGGCCCTGAACACTGAAGCTTTCTTT
d_gene: NA
abundance: once
j_gene: TRBJ1-1
v_gene: TRBV27

CDR3aa: CASSMDTGTGMKNEQFF
CDR3nt: TGTGCCAGTAGTATGGATACCGGGACAGGGATGAAGAATGAGCAGTTCTTC
d_gene: TRBD1
abundance: NA
j_gene: TRBJ2-1
v_gene: TRBV19

CDR3aa: CASSFGTGVFFGYTF
CDR3nt: TGTGCCAGCAGTTTCGGGACAGGGGTCTTTTTTGGCTACACCTTC
d_gene: TRBD1
abundance: NA
j_gene: TRBJ1-2
v_gene: TRBV28

CDR3aa: CSATQGYEQYF
CDR3nt: TGCAGTGCTACTCAGGGGTACGAGCAGTACTTC
d_gene: NA
abundance: NA
j_gene: TRBJ2-7
v_gene: TRBV20-1

CDR3aa: CASTAGYEQYF
CDR3nt: TGTGCCAGCACCGCCGGCTACGAGCAGTACTTC
d_gene: NA
abundance: NA
j_gene: TRBJ2-7
v_gene: TRBV7-2

CDR3aa: CASSLGGEAFF
CDR3nt: TGTGCCAGCAGTTTAGGAGGGGAAGCTTTCTTT
d_gene: NA
abundance: NA
j_gene: TRBJ1-1
v_gene: TRBV28

CDR3aa: CASRLTTYSSYEQYF
CDR3nt: TGTGCCAGCAGGTTGACAACGTATTCGTCCTACGAGCAGTACTTC
d_gene: NA
abundance: few
j_gene: TRBJ2-7
v_gene: TRBV27

CDR3aa: CASSQVTGGSNSPLHF
CDR3nt: TGTGCCAGCAGCCAAGTGACAGGGGGATCTAATTCACCCCTCCACTTT
d_gene: TRBD1
abundance: few
j_gene: TRBJ1-6
v_gene: TRBV3-1/TRBV3-2

CDR3aa: CASSHAGRDTIYF
CDR3nt: TGTGCCAGCAGCCATGCCGGGAGGGACACCATATATTTT
d_gene: NA
abundance: NA
j_gene: TRBJ1-3
v_gene: TRBV3-1/TRBV3-2

CDR3aa: CASSQGEGGQPQHF
CDR3nt: TGCGCCAGCAGCCAAGGAGAGGGAGGGCAGCCCCAGCATTTT
d_gene: NA
abundance: NA
j_gene: TRBJ1-5
v_gene: TRBV4-1

CDR3aa: CSVRDRVYADTQYF
CDR3nt: TGCAGCGTCCGGGACAGGGTATACGCAGATACGCAGTATTTT
d_gene: TRBD1
abundance: NA
j_gene: TRBJ2-3
v_gene: TRBV29-1

CDR3aa: CASSLNQLTGELFF
CDR3nt: TGTGCCAGCAGCCTCAACCAACTCACCGGGGAGCTGTTTTTT
d_gene: NA
abundance: NA
j_gene: TRBJ2-2
v_gene: TRBV9

CDR3aa: CASSLTRRGQGYGDTQYF
CDR3nt: TGTGCCAGCAGCTTAACCCGACGTGGACAGGGGTATGGAGATACGCAGTATTTT
d_gene: TRBD1
abundance: NA
j_gene: TRBJ2-3
v_gene: TRBV7-3

CDR3aa: CASSPSLSYSGGSYEQYF
CDR3nt: TGTGCCAGCAGCCCCTCCCTCTCCTATTCGGGGGGCTCCTACGAGCAGTACTTC
d_gene: TRBD2
abundance: NA
j_gene: TRBJ2-7
v_gene: TRBV13

CDR3aa: CASSGAGDGFEQYF
CDR3nt: TGTGCCAGCAGTGGGGCGGGGGACGGTTTCGAGCAGTACTTC
d_gene: TRBD2
abundance: NA
j_gene: TRBJ2-7
v_gene: TRBV2

CDR3aa: CASSQQGAGELFF
CDR3nt: TGTGCCAGCAGCCAGCAGGGGGCCGGGGAGCTGTTTTTT
d_gene: TRBD1
abundance: NA
j_gene: TRBJ2-2
v_gene: TRBV14

CDR3aa: CSVEKGSGTEAFF
CDR3nt: TGCAGCGTTGAAAAAGGGAGTGGCACTGAAGCTTTCTTT
d_gene: NA
abundance: NA
j_gene: TRBJ1-1
v_gene: TRBV29-1

CDR3aa: CASSQDTRETQYF
CDR3nt: TGTGCCAGCAGCCAAGATACGCGGGAGACCCAGTACTTC
d_gene: NA
abundance: NA
j_gene: TRBJ2-5
v_gene: TRBV3-1/TRBV3-2

CDR3aa: CASPGTAFDPYGYTF
CDR3nt: TGTGCCAGCCCCGGGACAGCCTTCGATCCATATGGCTACACCTTC
d_gene: TRBD1
abundance: NA
j_gene: TRBJ1-2
v_gene: TRBV7-9

CDR3aa: CASSPLAGYPHEQFF
CDR3nt: TGCGCCAGCAGCCCGCTAGCGGGATATCCCCATGAGCAGTTCTTC
d_gene: TRBD2
abundance: NA
j_gene: TRBJ2-1
v_gene: TRBV5-1

CDR3aa: CASSQEIRASGRGRTQYF
CDR3nt: TGCGCCAGCAGCCAAGAAATTAGGGCTAGCGGGAGAGGACGTACGCAGTATTTT
d_gene: TRBD2
abundance: NA
j_gene: TRBJ2-3
v_gene: TRBV4-3

CDR3aa: CASSLTGQNSYEQYF
CDR3nt: TGTGCCAGCAGCTTAACGGGACAGAACTCCTACGAGCAGTACTTC
d_gene: TRBD1
abundance: few
j_gene: TRBJ2-7
v_gene: TRBV7-2

CDR3aa: CAISAVDRDRAGGYTF
CDR3nt: TGTGCCATCAGTGCCGTCGACAGGGATCGGGCCGGGGGCTACACCTTC
d_gene: TRBD1
abundance: NA
j_gene: TRBJ1-2
v_gene: TRBV10-3

CDR3aa: CASSPGTSGSLETQYF
CDR3nt: TGTGCCAGCTCACCGGGGACTAGCGGGAGTCTTGAGACCCAGTACTTC
d_gene: TRBD2
abundance: once
j_gene: TRBJ2-5
v_gene: TRBV18

CDR3aa: CASSGRGSDNEQFF
CDR3nt: TGTGCCAGCAGTGGGAGAGGGTCCGACAATGAGCAGTTCTTC
d_gene: NA
abundance: NA
j_gene: TRBJ2-1
v_gene: TRBV27

CDR3aa: CASSLSSYEQYF
CDR3nt: TGTGCCAGCAGCTTGAGCTCCTACGAGCAGTACTTC
d_gene: NA
abundance: NA
j_gene: TRBJ2-7
v_gene: TRBV7-2

CDR3aa: CATSYSTGSGNTIYF
CDR3nt: TGTGCCACCAGCTACTCAACAGGGTCTGGAAACACCATATATTTT
d_gene: NA
abundance: NA
j_gene: TRBJ1-3
v_gene: TRBV15

CDR3aa: CASSLGASGTEAFF
CDR3nt: TGTGCCAGCAGCTTAGGAGCTTCCGGGACTGAAGCTTTCTTT
d_gene: NA
abundance: few
j_gene: TRBJ1-1
v_gene: TRBV7-9

CDR3aa: CASSTPGGAETNEQFF
CDR3nt: TGTGCCAGCAGTACACCAGGGGGCGCCGAGACCAATGAGCAGTTCTTC
d_gene: TRBD1
abundance: NA
j_gene: TRBJ2-1
v_gene: TRBV6-6

CDR3aa: CASSPNPQGVVEQYF
CDR3nt: TGTGCCAGCAGCCCAAACCCCCAGGGGGTGGTCGAGCAGTACTTC
d_gene: TRBD1
abundance: NA
j_gene: TRBJ2-7
v_gene: TRBV7-2

CDR3aa: CASTTLPGELFF
CDR3nt: TGTGCCAGCACTACGCTCCCCGGGGAGCTGTTTTTT
d_gene: NA
abundance: NA
j_gene: TRBJ2-2
v_gene: TRBV19

CDR3aa: CASSLSAQGGPYNEQFF
CDR3nt: TGTGCCAGCAGTTTGTCCGCCCAGGGGGGACCCTACAATGAGCAGTTCTTC
d_gene: NA
abundance: NA
j_gene: TRBJ2-1
v_gene: TRBV6-2/TRBV6-3

CDR3aa: CASSQDTSGNTIYF
CDR3nt: TGCGCCAGCAGCCAAGATACAAGTGGAAACACCATATATTTT
d_gene: NA
abundance: NA
j_gene: TRBJ1-3
v_gene: TRBV4-3

CDR3aa: CASSLQGSHYGYTF
CDR3nt: TGTGCCAGCAGTTTACAGGGGTCGCACTATGGCTACACCTTC
d_gene: NA
abundance: NA
j_gene: TRBJ1-2
v_gene: TRBV28

CDR3aa: CASSARAGRTEAFF
CDR3nt: TGTGCCAGCAGCGCACGTGCGGGGAGGACTGAAGCTTTCTTT
d_gene: NA
abundance: NA
j_gene: TRBJ1-1
v_gene: TRBV7-8

CDR3aa: CASSQNSGPEELFF
CDR3nt: TGTGCCAGCAGCCAAAATTCGGGTCCGGAGGAGCTGTTTTTT
d_gene: NA
abundance: NA
j_gene: TRBJ2-2
v_gene: TRBV3-1/TRBV3-2

CDR3aa: CSVTQTGNTIYF
CDR3nt: TGCAGCGTTACGCAGACTGGAAACACCATATATTTT
d_gene: NA
abundance: NA
j_gene: TRBJ1-3
v_gene: TRBV29-1

CDR3aa: CASSIGGGSNQPQHF
CDR3nt: TGTGCCAGTAGTATAGGGGGAGGGAGCAATCAGCCCCAGCATTTT
d_gene: NA
abundance: once
j_gene: TRBJ1-5
v_gene: TRBV19

CDR3aa: CASSLGGGSAKNIQYF
CDR3nt: TGTGCCAGCAGCTTGGGTGGAGGTTCGGCCAAAAACATTCAGTACTTC
d_gene: NA
abundance: NA
j_gene: TRBJ2-4
v_gene: TRBV5-4

CDR3aa: CASSFFGGDDTGELFF
CDR3nt: TGTGCCAGCAGTTTCTTCGGGGGAGATGACACCGGGGAGCTGTTTTTT
d_gene: NA
abundance: NA
j_gene: TRBJ2-2
v_gene: TRBV28

CDR3aa: CASSLRWSSEAFF
CDR3nt: TGTGCCAGCAGCTTGAGGTGGAGCTCTGAAGCTTTCTTT
d_gene: NA
abundance: NA
j_gene: TRBJ1-1
v_gene: TRBV5-4

CDR3aa: CASSPTGIREAFF
CDR3nt: TGTGCCAGCAGTCCCACAGGGATTCGTGAAGCTTTCTTT
d_gene: NA
abundance: NA
j_gene: TRBJ1-1
v_gene: TRBV6-5

CDR3aa: CASSSSGGRGSDTQYF
CDR3nt: TGTGCCAGCAGCTCCAGCGGAGGGAGGGGCTCAGATACGCAGTATTTT
d_gene: TRBD2
abundance: NA
j_gene: TRBJ2-3
v_gene: TRBV11-3

CDR3aa: CASGLGGVSPLHF
CDR3nt: TGTGCCAGCGGGCTAGGCGGGGTCTCACCCCTCCACTTT
d_gene: NA
abundance: NA
j_gene: TRBJ1-6
v_gene: TRBV7-9

CDR3aa: CASSPTGVRNGELFF
CDR3nt: TGTGCCAGCAGCCCCACAGGGGTGAGAAACGGGGAGCTGTTTTTT
d_gene: TRBD1
abundance: few
j_gene: TRBJ2-2
v_gene: TRBV7-9

CDR3aa: CASRLNPYNEQFF
CDR3nt: TGTGCCAGCCGACTAAACCCCTACAATGAGCAGTTCTTC
d_gene: NA
abundance: NA
j_gene: TRBJ2-1
v_gene: TRBV2

CDR3aa: CASSPSGGGAYEQYF
CDR3nt: TGTGCCAGCAGCCCAAGCGGCGGGGGGGCTTACGAGCAGTACTTC
d_gene: TRBD2
abundance: NA
j_gene: TRBJ2-7
v_gene: TRBV7-2

CDR3aa: CASTYGLAATDEQFF
CDR3nt: TGTGCCAGCACCTACGGGCTAGCGGCTACCGATGAGCAGTTCTTC
d_gene: TRBD2
abundance: NA
j_gene: TRBJ2-1
v_gene: TRBV11-3

CDR3aa: CASSPRTGFDEQFF
CDR3nt: TGTGCCAGCTCGCCTAGGACAGGGTTTGATGAGCAGTTCTTC
d_gene: TRBD1
abundance: NA
j_gene: TRBJ2-1
v_gene: TRBV18

CDR3aa: CASSRTSGSTDTQYF
CDR3nt: TGTGCCAGCAGCAGGACTAGCGGCAGCACAGATACGCAGTATTTT
d_gene: TRBD2
abundance: NA
j_gene: TRBJ2-3
v_gene: TRBV5-4

CDR3aa: CAWSVGGSNYGYTF
CDR3nt: TGTGCCTGGAGTGTTGGGGGCTCTAACTATGGCTACACCTTC
d_gene: NA
abundance: NA
j_gene: TRBJ1-2
v_gene: TRBV30

CDR3aa: CASGGTVYSYEQYF
CDR3nt: TGTGCCAGTGGCGGGACAGTTTACTCCTACGAGCAGTACTTC
d_gene: NA
abundance: NA
j_gene: TRBJ2-7
v_gene: TRBV27

CDR3aa: CASSQSTGLHSPLHF
CDR3nt: TGTGCCAGCAGTCAATCGACAGGGTTACATTCACCCCTCCACTTT
d_gene: TRBD1
abundance: NA
j_gene: TRBJ1-6
v_gene: TRBV11-2

CDR3aa: CASSEATGQRGYTF
CDR3nt: TGTGCCAGCAGTGAAGCAACTGGACAGCGGGGCTACACCTTC
d_gene: NA
abundance: few
j_gene: TRBJ1-2
v_gene: TRBV6-1

CDR3aa: CSVTDQGSEKLFF
CDR3nt: TGCAGCGTGACAGACCAAGGGTCGGAAAAACTGTTTTTT
d_gene: NA
abundance: NA
j_gene: TRBJ1-4
v_gene: TRBV29-1